These 21 T cell receptor beta chains were all obtained from the same sample, sequenced in a study of blood T cell repertoires in COVID-19. The assay was immunoSEQ multiplex PCR, and TCRdb's table has in-frame clones only and misses some. The sample holds 130,000 to 150,000 clones; around 79% are singletons and the top ten take over 6.5%. The source material was peripheral blood. The source of these receptors is a man aged 50 to 59 with active or convalescent COVID-19.

The rearrangement links TRBV7-8 to TRBJ2-1, with a possible D match to TRBD2 (7 bases). V shed 2 bases and J shed 4 bases, with 18 bases lying between them. CDR3 size: 17 residues. From germline, CDR1 is SGHVS and CDR2 FQNEAQ. This CDR3 is CASSLNRGLGGYNEQFF. Here the CDR3 DNA reads TGTGCCAGCAGCTTAAACAGAGGACTAGGGGGATACAATGAGCAGTTCTTC.

V and J are TRBV5-5 and TRBJ1-3; D gene uncertain. Trimming stripped 4 bases from V and 2 bases from J, with 13 bases between. Germline loops: CDR1 SGHKS, CDR2 YYEKEE (reference sequence). This CDR3 contains 15 residues. Here the CDR3 DNA reads TGTGCCAGCAGCCAAGGTATGAGGACTGGAAACACCATATATTTT. Translated: CASSQGMRTGNTIYF.

V and J are TRBV11-2 and TRBJ2-5; the D gene is possibly TRBD2 (5 bases). This CDR3 spans 13 amino acids. Per germline, CDR1 SGHAT and CDR2 FQNNGV. V was trimmed by 4 bases and J by 7 bases, leaving 13 bases between them. The CDR3 bases are TGTGCCAGCAGCTCTGGACTCCATGGGACCCAGTACTTC. Residues: CASSSGLHGTQYF.

The gene calls are TRBV7-9 and TRBJ2-7; tentatively, D is TRBD2 (5 bases). The germline V and J ends were trimmed by 7 bases and 4 bases, with 14 bases remaining between them. This CDR3 comprises 13 residues. CDR1 SEHNR and CDR2 FQNEAQ come from the germline V gene (reference sequence). CDR3 in amino acids: CASTKGLPYEQYF. The DNA of the CDR3 is TGTGCCAGCACCAAAGGACTGCCTTACGAGCAGTACTTC.

The chain is built from TRBV30 and TRBJ1-3; 7 bases are shared with TRBD1. This CDR3 has 15 amino acids. CDR1 is GTSNPN and CDR2 is SVGIG in the germline V gene (reference sequence). V dropped 0 bases and J dropped 0; count of bases not matched to a gene: 2. As DNA, the CDR3 is TGTGCCTGGAGTGTGACAGGGAACTCTGGAAACACCATATATTTT. It yields the protein CAWSVTGNSGNTIYF.

V and J are TRBV19 and TRBJ2-6; 12 nucleotides line up with TRBD2. CDR3 length: 18 residues. CDR1 is LNHDA and CDR2 is SQIVND in the germline V gene (reference sequence). J was trimmed by 2 bases and V by 5 bases; bases with no gene match: 7. The chain's CDR3 is CASSPRLAGVPGANVLTF. CDR3 in DNA: TGTGCCAGTAGTCCCCGACTAGCGGGAGTTCCTGGGGCCAACGTCCTGACTTTC.

This clone has more than one count but fewer than ten. The chain is built from TRBV24-1 and TRBJ2-1; weak D call: TRBD1 (5 bases). V was cut by 9 bases and J by 4 bases, with 9 bases left in between. The V gene's germline CDR1 is KGHDR and CDR2 SFDVKD. The CDR3 runs to 12 residues. CDR3 nucleotides: TGTGCCACCCAACAGGCGTACAATGAGCAGTTCTTC. Its protein product is CATQQAYNEQFF.

In regard to this clone: At the DNA level, this CDR3 is encoded by other sequences in the same sample as well. V usage is TRBV29-1 and J usage is TRBJ1-6; TRBD1 agrees at 11 bases. Trimming took 4 bases from V and 10 from J; bases not matched to a gene: 0. This CDR3 has 12 residues. CDR1 SQVTM and CDR2 ANQGSEA come from the germline V gene. As DNA, the CDR3 is TGCAGCGTTGGGACAGGGGGCTCACCCCTCCACTTT. Amino acids: CSVGTGGSPLHF.

V and J are TRBV19 and TRBJ1-5, with 7 bases matching TRBD1. With 2 bases clipped from V and 5 bases from J, the junction kept 9 bases outside the gene matches. CDR1 is LNHDA and CDR2 is SQIVND in the germline V gene (reference sequence). The CDR3 is 16 residues long. The CDR3 protein is CASSIRPGTEDQPQHF. The CDR3 DNA is TGTGCCAGTAGTATAAGGCCGGGGACAGAAGATCAGCCCCAGCATTTT. Combining the CDR3 with reference TRBV19 and TRBJ1-5 gives the whole variable domain DGGITQSPKYLFRKEGQNVTLSCEQNLNHDAMYWYRQDPGQGLRLIYYSQIVNDFQKGDIAEGYSVSREKKESFPLTVTSAQKNPTAFYLCASSIRPGTEDQPQHFGDGTRLSIL.

The chain is built from TRBV4-2 and TRBJ2-5; TRBD2 agrees at 10 bases. The V gene end was trimmed by 3 bases and the J gene end by 5 bases; junction bases not matched to a gene: 12. Germline loops: CDR1 LGHNA, CDR2 YNFKEQ. CDR3 length: 17 residues. This CDR3 reads CASSQVSQGLAMETQYF. The CDR3 DNA sequence: TGTGCCAGCAGCCAGGTCTCCCAGGGACTAGCGATGGAGACCCAGTACTTC.

This clone showed up just a few times. This chain joins TRBV6-5 and TRBJ2-7, with D possibly being TRBD1 (5 bases). Germline CDR1 and CDR2: MNHEY and SVGAGI. Trimming left V 6 bases short and J 3 bases short, with 18 bases between. The CDR3 totals 15 residues. The CDR3 nucleotides are TGTGCCAGCAGCACCGGGCCAGGGATGTACTACGAGCAGTACTTC. Amino acids: CASSTGPGMYYEQYF.

The rearrangement uses TRBV28 and TRBJ2-1; maybe TRBD2 (6 bases). Germline lookup yields CDR1 MDHEN and CDR2 SYDVKM. This CDR3 has 13 amino acids. The ends were cut back, 7 bases at V and 8 bases at J, with 15 bases in the middle. CDR3 nucleotides: TGTGCCAGCACCCGAGGGACTCGCGATGAGCAGTTCTTC. Translated, it gives CASTRGTRDEQFF.

The chain joins TRBV6-5 to TRBJ2-1; D remains unclear. This CDR3 region has 14 residues. CDR1 is MNHEY, CDR2 SVGAGI, per germline. V lost 6 bases and J 5 bases, leaving 14 bases between the germline ends. The DNA for the CDR3 is TGTGCCAGCAGGGTGAGGCAAGGCAACAATGAGCAGTTCTTC. It translates to CASRVRQGNNEQFF.

V is TRBV9 and J is TRBJ2-1, with D perhaps matching TRBD1 (5 bases). V was trimmed by 0 bases and J by 8 bases, leaving 6 bases between them. CDR1 and CDR2 from the germline V gene are SGDLS and YYNGEE. This CDR3 is built from 12 residues. CDR3 bases: TGTGCCAGCAGCGTAGGGGGCGATGAGCAGTTCTTC. It is translated as CASSVGGDEQFF.

The chain couples TRBV6-2 or TRBV6-3 to TRBJ2-7; the D gene is possibly TRBD1 (6 bases). The CDR3 runs to 14 residues. V dropped 5 bases and J dropped 3 bases, with 14 bases sitting between them. Germline-derived CDR1 and CDR2 are MNHEY and SVGEGT. The CDR3: CASSTTGISYEQYF. The CDR3 bases are TGTGCCAGCAGTACGACAGGTATTAGCTACGAGCAGTACTTC.

This clone was detected only a few times. This chain joins TRBV10-3 and TRBJ2-5; TRBD2 agrees at 9 bases. V lost 6 bases and J lost 5; bases outside the gene matches: 7. The CDR3 contains 14 residues. Per the germline V gene, CDR1 is ENHRY and CDR2 is SYGVKD. CDR3 nucleotide sequence: TGTGCCATCAGAGACCCAGCGGGGGGTGAGACCCAGTACTTC. Protein: CAIRDPAGGETQYF.

The chain employs TRBV5-5 and TRBJ2-1; 10 positions agree with TRBD1. V was clipped by 5 bases and J by 3 bases; unmatched bases: 11. The CDR3 spans 17 residues. Germline loops: CDR1 SGHKS, CDR2 YYEKEE (reference sequence). The CDR3 reads CASRDGTGASIYNEQFF. CDR3 coding DNA: TGTGCCAGCAGAGACGGGACAGGGGCTTCTATCTACAATGAGCAGTTCTTC.

The chain uses TRBV29-1 and TRBJ1-2; D remains unclear. The CDR3 runs 10 residues. Trimming took 3 bases from V and 12 from J, leaving 11 bases between them. CDR1 is SQVTM, CDR2 ANQGSEA, per germline. CDR3 residues: CSVESGSDTF. The CDR3 DNA reads as TGCAGCGTTGAGTCGGGGTCTGACACCTTC.

CDR3 nucleotide sequence: TGTGCCTGGAGTGCCCGGACAGACACTGAAGCTTTCTTT. Encoded protein: CAWSARTDTEAFF. The chain couples TRBV30 to TRBJ1-1; possible D gene TRBD1, 6 bases. Trimming took off 1 base at V and 3 bases at J, with 9 bases between the two ends. Germline values: CDR1 GTSNPN, CDR2 SVGIG (reference sequence). The CDR3 contains 13 residues.

The chain links TRBV7-8 to TRBJ1-5, with D possibly TRBD1 on 6 matching bases. The germline V gene has CDR1 SGHVS and CDR2 FQNEAQ. V was shortened by 0 bases and J by 0 bases, with 18 bases between the two germline ends. CDR3 length: 19 amino acids. Here the CDR3 DNA reads TGTGCCAGCAGCTTAGCGGCGGGGGGCCGCCTTTATAGCAATCAGCCCCAGCATTTT. Amino acids: CASSLAAGGRLYSNQPQHF.

This clone was counted once. The CDR3 DNA reads as TGTGCCAGCAGCGATCCTTCTAGCGGCAGTTACAATGAGCAGTTCTTC. This codes for CASSDPSSGSYNEQFF. V and J are TRBV7-3 and TRBJ2-1; TRBD2 matches at 7 bases. The CDR3 is 16 residues long. Germline loops: CDR1 SGHTA, CDR2 FQGTGA. V lost 5 bases and J lost 4; bases outside the gene matches: 11. Using reference TRBV7-3 and TRBJ2-1 for the parts outside the CDR3, the full variable domain is GAGVSQTPSNKVTEKGKYVELRCDPISGHTALYWYRQSLGQGPEFLIYFQGTGAADDSGLPNDRFFAVRPEGSVSTLKIQRTERGDSAVYLCASSDPSSGSYNEQFFGPGTRLTVL.